This T cell receptor (beta chain) was found in a study of blood T cell repertoires in COVID-19. Overall study: Specimens from acute and convalescent COVID-19 originated in the United States, Italy and Spain.

The CDR3 runs to 16 residues. Germline CDR1 LGHNT, CDR2 FRNRAP. Trimming removed 5 bases at V and 2 bases at J, with 16 bases between. The repertoire was sequenced with immunoSEQ multiplex PCR; TCRdb's copy has only in-frame clones and lacks some. Of more than 150,000 clones in the sample, about 83% were seen once. Material: peripheral blood. The rearrangement joins TRBV12-5 to TRBJ1-3; D may be TRBD1 (5 bases). The TCR was taken from a woman in her 70s with COVID-19, enrolled during active disease. The CDR3 spells CASGDTGGSAGNTIYF. For the CDR3, the DNA is TGTGCTAGTGGTGACACTGGGGGGAGCGCTGGAAACACCATATATTTT.